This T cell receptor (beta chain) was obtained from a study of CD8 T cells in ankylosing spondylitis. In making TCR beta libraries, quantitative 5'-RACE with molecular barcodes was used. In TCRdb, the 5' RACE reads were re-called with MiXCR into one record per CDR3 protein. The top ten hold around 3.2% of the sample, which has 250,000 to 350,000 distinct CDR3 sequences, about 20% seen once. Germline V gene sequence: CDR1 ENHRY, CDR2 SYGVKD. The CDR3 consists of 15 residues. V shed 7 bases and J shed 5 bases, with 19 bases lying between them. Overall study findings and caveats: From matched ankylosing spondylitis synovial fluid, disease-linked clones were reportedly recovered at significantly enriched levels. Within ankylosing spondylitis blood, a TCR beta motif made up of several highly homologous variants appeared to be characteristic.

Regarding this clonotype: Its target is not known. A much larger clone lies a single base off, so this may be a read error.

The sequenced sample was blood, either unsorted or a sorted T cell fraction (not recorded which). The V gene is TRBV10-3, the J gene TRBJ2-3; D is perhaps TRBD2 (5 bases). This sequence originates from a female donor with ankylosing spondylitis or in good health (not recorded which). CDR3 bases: TGTGCCATCACCTTAGGACGGGAAGGAAAAGATACGCAGTATTTT. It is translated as CAITLGREGKDTQYF.